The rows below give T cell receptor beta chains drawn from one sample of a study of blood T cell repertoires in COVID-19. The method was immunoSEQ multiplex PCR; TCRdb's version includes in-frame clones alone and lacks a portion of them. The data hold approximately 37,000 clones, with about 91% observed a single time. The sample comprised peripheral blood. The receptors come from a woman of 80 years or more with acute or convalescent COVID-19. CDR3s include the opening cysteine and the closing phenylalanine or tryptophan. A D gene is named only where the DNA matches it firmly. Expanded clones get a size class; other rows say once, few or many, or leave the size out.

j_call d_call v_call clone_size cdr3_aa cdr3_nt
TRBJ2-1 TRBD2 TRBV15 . CATSRAGGVENEQFF TGTGCCACCAGCAGAGCCGGGGGGGTAGAGAATGAGCAGTTCTTC
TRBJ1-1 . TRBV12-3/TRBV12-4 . CASSREGNTEAFF TGTGCCAGCAGCCGCGAGGGGAACACTGAAGCTTTCTTT
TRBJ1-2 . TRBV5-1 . CASSLLANNYGYTF TGCGCCAGCAGCTTGCTCGCGAATAACTATGGCTACACCTTC
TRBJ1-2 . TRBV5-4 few CASSTDSGGYTF TGTGCCAGCAGCACCGACAGTGGTGGCTACACCTTC
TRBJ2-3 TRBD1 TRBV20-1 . CSVTTGGQQYF TGCAGTGTGACCACAGGGGGCCAACAGTATTTT
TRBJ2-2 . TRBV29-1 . CSVGQNTGELFF TGCAGCGTTGGTCAAAACACCGGGGAGCTGTTTTTT
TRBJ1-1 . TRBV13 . CASSLVGGTEAFF TGTGCCAGCAGCTTAGTCGGGGGAACTGAAGCTTTCTTT
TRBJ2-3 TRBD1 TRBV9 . CASSAQGDTQYF TGTGCCAGCAGCGCACAGGGGGATACGCAGTATTTT
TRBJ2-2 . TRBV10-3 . CAISDLTGNTGELFF TGTGCCATCAGTGATCTGACAGGGAACACCGGGGAGCTGTTTTTT
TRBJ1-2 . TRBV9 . CASSVGVQGSYGYTF TGTGCCAGCAGCGTAGGGGTGCAGGGTAGCTATGGCTACACCTTC
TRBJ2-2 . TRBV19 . CASSIDGLNTGELFF TGTGCCAGTAGTATAGATGGGCTTAACACCGGGGAGCTGTTTTTT
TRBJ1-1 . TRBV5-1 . CASRAQGRETEAFF TGCGCCAGCAGGGCTCAGGGAAGAGAGACTGAAGCTTTCTTT
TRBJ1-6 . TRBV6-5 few CASSTSYNSPLHF TGTGCCAGCAGTACATCCTATAATTCACCCCTCCACTTT
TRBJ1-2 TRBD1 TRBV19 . CASSKQGASYGYTF TGTGCCAGTAGTAAACAGGGGGCAAGCTATGGCTACACCTTC
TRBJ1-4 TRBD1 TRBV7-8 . CASSHLSGGVNEKLFF TGTGCCAGCAGCCATCTCTCAGGGGGTGTTAATGAAAAACTGTTTTTT
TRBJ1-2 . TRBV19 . CASSIGGAYGYTF TGTGCCAGTAGTATTGGAGGGGCTTATGGCTACACCTTC
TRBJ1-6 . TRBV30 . CAWKGWGHQTYNSPLHF TGTGCCTGGAAGGGATGGGGCCACCAAACCTATAATTCACCCCTCCACTTT
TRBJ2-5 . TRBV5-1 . CASSPRPGRETQYF TGCGCCAGCAGCCCCCGGCCAGGGAGGGAGACCCAGTACTTC
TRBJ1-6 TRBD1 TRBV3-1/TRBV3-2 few CASSHRGNYNSPLHF TGTGCCAGCAGCCACAGGGGGAACTATAATTCACCCCTCCACTTT
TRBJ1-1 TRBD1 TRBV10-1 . CASSESNSQGVTEAFF TGCGCCAGCAGTGAGTCGAATTCCCAGGGGGTCACTGAAGCTTTCTTT
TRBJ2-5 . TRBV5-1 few CASSLGQLQETQYF TGCGCCAGCAGCTTGGGACAGCTCCAAGAGACCCAGTACTTC
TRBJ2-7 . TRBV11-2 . CASSLVTGHEQYF TGTGCCAGCAGCTTGGTTACAGGGCATGAGCAGTACTTC
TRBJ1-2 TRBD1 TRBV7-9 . CASSKGQGKNYGYTF TGTGCCAGCAGCAAGGGACAGGGGAAAAACTATGGCTACACCTTC
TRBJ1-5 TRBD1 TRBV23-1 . CASSQSTDRAGYSNQPQHF TGCGCCAGCAGTCAATCAACCGACAGGGCCGGATATAGCAATCAGCCCCAGCATTTT
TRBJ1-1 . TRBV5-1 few CASSFQTSNTEAFF TGCGCCAGCAGCTTTCAGACATCGAACACTGAAGCTTTCTTT
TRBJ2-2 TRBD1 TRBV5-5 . CASSRPTPGQASVGELFF TGTGCCAGCAGCCGACCTACCCCGGGACAGGCGAGTGTCGGGGAGCTGTTTTTT
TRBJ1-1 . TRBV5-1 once CASSQDSPLNTEAFF TGCGCCAGCAGCCAGGACAGCCCTTTGAACACTGAAGCTTTCTTT
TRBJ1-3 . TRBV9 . CASSVGPGRGNTIYF TGTGCCAGCAGCGTAGGGCCAGGGAGGGGAAACACCATATATTTT
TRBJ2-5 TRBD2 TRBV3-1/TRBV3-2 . CASSQDGTRSETQYF TGTGCCAGCAGCCAAGACGGGACTAGGTCAGAGACCCAGTACTTC
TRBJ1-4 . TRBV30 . CAWSVSWEKLFF TGTGCCTGGAGTGTAAGCTGGGAAAAACTGTTTTTT
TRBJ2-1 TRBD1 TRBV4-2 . CASSQDPQGGPNEQFF TGTGCCAGCAGCCAAGATCCACAGGGGGGACCGAATGAGCAGTTCTTC